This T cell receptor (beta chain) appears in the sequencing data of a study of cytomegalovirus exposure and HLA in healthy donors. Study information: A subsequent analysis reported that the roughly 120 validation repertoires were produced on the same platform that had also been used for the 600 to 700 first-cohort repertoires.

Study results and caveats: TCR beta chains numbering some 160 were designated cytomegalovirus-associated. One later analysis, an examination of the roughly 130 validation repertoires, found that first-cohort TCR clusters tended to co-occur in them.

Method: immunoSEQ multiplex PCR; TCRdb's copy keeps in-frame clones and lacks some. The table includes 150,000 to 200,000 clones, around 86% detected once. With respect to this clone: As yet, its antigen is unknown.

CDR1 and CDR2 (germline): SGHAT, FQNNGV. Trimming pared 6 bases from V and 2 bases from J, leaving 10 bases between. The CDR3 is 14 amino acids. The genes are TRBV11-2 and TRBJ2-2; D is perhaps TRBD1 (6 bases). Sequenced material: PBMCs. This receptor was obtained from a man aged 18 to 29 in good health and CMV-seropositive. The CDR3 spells CASRGTTNTGELFF. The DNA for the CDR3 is TGTGCCAGCAGGGGGACAACTAACACCGGGGAGCTGTTTTTT.